This paragraph reports one TCR beta chain. No antigen is known for it. Assay used: immunoSEQ multiplex PCR; TCRdb lists only in-frame clones, some missing. The data show more than 95,000 clones, less than 90% seen once. The donors were part of the 120-subject validation cohort, which stood apart from the roughly 670-subject first cohort. The entry originates in a study of cytomegalovirus exposure and HLA in healthy donors. Findings and limits, study-wide: Using the classifier, cytomegalovirus status was reportedly diagnosed with high specificity and sensitivity. Most TCR sequences were seen very rarely across donors, but some public TCRs occurred in many.

The sequence was obtained from a man younger than 30 in good health and CMV-seropositive. Sequences were obtained from PBMCs.

CDR3 in DNA: TGTGCCAGCAGCTCTCAGGGGTCCGGGGAGCTGTTTTTT. Translating gives CASSSQGSGELFF. The V gene is TRBV7-2, the J gene TRBJ2-2; D perhaps matches TRBD1 (6 bases). Trimming took 4 bases from V and 6 from J, leaving 9 bases between them. There are 13 residues in the CDR3. In germline, CDR1 is SGHTA, CDR2 FQGNSA.